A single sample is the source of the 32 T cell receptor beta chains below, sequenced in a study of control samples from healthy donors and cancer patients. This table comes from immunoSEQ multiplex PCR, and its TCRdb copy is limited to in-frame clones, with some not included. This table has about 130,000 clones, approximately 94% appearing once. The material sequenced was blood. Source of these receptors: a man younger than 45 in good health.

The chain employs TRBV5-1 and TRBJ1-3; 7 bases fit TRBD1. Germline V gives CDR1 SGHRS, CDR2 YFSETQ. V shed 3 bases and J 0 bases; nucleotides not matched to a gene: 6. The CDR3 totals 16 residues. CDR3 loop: CASSSPTGPSGNTIYF. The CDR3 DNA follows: TGCGCCAGCAGCTCGCCGACAGGGCCCTCTGGAAACACCATATATTTT.

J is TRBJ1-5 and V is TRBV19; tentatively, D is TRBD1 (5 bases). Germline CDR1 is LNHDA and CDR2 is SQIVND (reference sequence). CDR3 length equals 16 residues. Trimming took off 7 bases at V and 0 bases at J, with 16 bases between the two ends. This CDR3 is CASTVSGPYSNQPQHF. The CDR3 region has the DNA TGTGCCAGTACCGTCTCGGGACCCTATAGCAATCAGCCCCAGCATTTT. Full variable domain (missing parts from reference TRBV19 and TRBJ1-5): DGGITQSPKYLFRKEGQNVTLSCEQNLNHDAMYWYRQDPGQGLRLIYYSQIVNDFQKGDIAEGYSVSREKKESFPLTVTSAQKNPTAFYLCASTVSGPYSNQPQHFGDGTRLSIL.

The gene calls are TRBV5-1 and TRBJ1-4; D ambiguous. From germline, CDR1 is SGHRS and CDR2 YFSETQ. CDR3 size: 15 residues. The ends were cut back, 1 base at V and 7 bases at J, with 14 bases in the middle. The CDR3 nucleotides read TGCGCCAGCAGCTTGACTTCGAGGGCAGGTGAAAAACTGTTTTTT. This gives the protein CASSLTSRAGEKLFF.

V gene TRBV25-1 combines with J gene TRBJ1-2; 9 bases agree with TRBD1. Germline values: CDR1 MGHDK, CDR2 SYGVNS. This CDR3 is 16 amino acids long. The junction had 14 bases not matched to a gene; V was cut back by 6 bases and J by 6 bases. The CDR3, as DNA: TGTGCCAGCAGATCAAAGGGAACAGGGGGCATCAATGGCTACACCTTC. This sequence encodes CASRSKGTGGINGYTF.

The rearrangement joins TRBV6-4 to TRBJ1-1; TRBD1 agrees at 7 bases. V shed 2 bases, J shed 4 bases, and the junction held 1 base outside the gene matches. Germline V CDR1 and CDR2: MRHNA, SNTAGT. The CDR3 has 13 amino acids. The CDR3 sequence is CASSDRGLTEAFF. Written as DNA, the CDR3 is TGTGCCAGCAGTGACAGGGGGCTCACTGAAGCTTTCTTT.

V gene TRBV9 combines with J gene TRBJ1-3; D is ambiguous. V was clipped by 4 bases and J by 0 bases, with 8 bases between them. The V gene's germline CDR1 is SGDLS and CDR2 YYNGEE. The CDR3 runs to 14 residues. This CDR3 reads CASSPRYSGNTIYF. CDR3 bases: TGTGCCAGCAGCCCCAGATACTCTGGAAACACCATATATTTT.

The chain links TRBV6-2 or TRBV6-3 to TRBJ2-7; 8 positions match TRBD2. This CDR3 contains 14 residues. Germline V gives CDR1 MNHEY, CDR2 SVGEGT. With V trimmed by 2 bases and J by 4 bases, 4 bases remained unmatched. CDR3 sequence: CASSYRGGRYEQYF. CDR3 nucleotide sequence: TGTGCCAGCAGTTACCGGGGGGGCCGTTACGAGCAGTACTTC.

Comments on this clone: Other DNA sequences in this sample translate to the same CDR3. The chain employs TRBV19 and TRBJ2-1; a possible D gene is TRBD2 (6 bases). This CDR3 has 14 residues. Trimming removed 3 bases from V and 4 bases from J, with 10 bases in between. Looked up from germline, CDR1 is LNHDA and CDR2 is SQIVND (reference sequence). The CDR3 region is CASSIGGAYNEQFF. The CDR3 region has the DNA TGTGCCAGTAGTATTGGAGGGGCTTACAATGAGCAGTTCTTC.

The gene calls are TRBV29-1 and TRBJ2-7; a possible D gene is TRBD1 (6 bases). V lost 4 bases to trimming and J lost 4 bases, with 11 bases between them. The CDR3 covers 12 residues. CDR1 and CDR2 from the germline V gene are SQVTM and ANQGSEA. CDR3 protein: CSVVTGTYEQYF. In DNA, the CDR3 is TGCAGCGTTGTAACAGGGACGTACGAGCAGTACTTC.

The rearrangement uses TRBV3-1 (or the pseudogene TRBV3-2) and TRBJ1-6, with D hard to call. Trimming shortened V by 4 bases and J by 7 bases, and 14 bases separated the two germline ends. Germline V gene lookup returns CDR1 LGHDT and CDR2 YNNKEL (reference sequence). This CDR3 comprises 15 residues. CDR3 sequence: CASSPEVSQNSPLHF. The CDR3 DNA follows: TGTGCCAGCAGCCCGGAGGTCTCTCAAAATTCACCCCTCCACTTT.

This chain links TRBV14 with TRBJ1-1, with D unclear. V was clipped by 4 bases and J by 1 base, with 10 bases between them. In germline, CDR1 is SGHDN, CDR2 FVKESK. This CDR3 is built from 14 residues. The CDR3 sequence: CASSLFLGNTEAFF. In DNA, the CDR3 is TGTGCCAGCAGCCTCTTTCTGGGGAACACTGAAGCTTTCTTT.

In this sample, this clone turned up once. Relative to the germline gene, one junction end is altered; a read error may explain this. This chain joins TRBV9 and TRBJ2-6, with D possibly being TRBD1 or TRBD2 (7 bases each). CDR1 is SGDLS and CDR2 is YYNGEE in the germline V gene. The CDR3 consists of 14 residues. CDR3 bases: TGTGCCACAGGGGGGGCTGCTGGGGCCAACGCCCTGACTTTC. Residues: CATGGAAGANALTF.

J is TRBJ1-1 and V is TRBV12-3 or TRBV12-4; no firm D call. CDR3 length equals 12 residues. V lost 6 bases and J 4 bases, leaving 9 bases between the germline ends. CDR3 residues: CASRPQSTEAFF. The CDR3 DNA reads TGTGCCAGCAGGCCTCAGAGCACTGAAGCTTTCTTT.

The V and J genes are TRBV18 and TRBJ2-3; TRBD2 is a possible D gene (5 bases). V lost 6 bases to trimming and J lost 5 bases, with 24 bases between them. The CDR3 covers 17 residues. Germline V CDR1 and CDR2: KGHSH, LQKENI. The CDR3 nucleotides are TGTGCCAGCTCGTTTCGGGGTACAGAGTTTTCATTAGATACGCAGTATTTT. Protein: CASSFRGTEFSLDTQYF.

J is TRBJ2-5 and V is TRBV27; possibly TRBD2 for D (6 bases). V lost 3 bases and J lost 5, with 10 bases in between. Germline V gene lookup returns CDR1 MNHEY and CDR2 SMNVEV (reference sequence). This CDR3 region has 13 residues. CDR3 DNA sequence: TGTGCCAGCAGTTTGACTAGTGGCGAGACCCAGTACTTC. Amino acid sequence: CASSLTSGETQYF.

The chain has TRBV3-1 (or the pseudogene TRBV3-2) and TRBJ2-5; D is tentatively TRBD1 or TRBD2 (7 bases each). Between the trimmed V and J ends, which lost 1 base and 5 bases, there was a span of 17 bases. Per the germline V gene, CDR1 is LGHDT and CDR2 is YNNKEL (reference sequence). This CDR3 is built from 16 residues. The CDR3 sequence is CASSQGGRGRMETQYF. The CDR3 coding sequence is TGTGCCAGCAGCCAAGGGGGGAGGGGGCGCATGGAGACCCAGTACTTC.

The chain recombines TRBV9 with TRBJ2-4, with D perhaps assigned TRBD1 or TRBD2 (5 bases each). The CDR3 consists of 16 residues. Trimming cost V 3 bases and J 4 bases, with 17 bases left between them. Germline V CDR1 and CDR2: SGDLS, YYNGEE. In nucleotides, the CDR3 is TGTGCCAGCAGCGCGAGGGGAATAGCAGGGAAAAACATTCAGTACTTC. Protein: CASSARGIAGKNIQYF.

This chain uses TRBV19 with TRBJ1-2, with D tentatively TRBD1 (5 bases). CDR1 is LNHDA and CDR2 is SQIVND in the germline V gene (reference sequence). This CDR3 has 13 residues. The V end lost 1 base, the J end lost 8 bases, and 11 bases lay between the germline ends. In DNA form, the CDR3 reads TGTGCCAGTAGTATAGCGGACACGGGCGGCTACACCTTC. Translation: CASSIADTGGYTF.

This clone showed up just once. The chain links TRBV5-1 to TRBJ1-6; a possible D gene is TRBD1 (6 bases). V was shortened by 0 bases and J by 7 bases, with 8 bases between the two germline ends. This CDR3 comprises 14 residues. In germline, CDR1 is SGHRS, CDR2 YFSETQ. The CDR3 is CASSLEGVNSPLHF. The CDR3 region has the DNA TGCGCCAGCAGCTTGGAGGGGGTCAATTCACCCCTCCACTTT.

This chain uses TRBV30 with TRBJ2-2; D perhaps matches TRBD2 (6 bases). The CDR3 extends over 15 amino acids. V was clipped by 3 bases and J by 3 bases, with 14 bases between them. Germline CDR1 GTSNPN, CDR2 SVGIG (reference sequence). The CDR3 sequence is CAWRVRDLDTGELFF. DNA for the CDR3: TGTGCCTGGAGAGTACGGGACTTAGACACCGGGGAGCTGTTTTTT.

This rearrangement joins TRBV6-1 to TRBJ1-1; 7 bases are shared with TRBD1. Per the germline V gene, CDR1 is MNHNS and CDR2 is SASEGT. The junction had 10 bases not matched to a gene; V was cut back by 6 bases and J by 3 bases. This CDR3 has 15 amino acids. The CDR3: CASRISTGRYTEAFF. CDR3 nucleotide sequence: TGTGCCAGCAGAATATCGACAGGGAGGTACACTGAAGCTTTCTTT.

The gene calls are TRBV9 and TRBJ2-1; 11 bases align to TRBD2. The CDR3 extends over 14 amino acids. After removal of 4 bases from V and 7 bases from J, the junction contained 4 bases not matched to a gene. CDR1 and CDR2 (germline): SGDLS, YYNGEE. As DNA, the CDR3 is TGTGCCAGCAGCTCGAGACTAGCGGGGAATGAGCAGTTCTTC. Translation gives CASSSRLAGNEQFF.

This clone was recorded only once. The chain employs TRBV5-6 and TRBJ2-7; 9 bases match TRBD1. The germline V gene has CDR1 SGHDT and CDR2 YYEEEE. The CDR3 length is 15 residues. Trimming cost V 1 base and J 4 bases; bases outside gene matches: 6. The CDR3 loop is CASSLSKTGGYEQYF. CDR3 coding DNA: TGTGCCAGCAGCTTGTCTAAGACAGGGGGGTACGAGCAGTACTTC.

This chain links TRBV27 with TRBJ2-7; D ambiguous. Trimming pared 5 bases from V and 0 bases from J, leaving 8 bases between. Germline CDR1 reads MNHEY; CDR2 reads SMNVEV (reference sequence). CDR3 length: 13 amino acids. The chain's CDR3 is CASSIRYSYEQYF. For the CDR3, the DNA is TGTGCCAGCAGTATCCGCTACTCCTACGAGCAGTACTTC.

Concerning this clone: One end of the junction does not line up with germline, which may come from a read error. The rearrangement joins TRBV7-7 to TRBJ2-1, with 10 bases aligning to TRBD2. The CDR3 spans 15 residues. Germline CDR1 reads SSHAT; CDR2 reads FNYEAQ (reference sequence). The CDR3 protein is CASSLGSGGDNEQFF. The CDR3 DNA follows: TGTGCTAGCAGCTTAGGGAGCGGGGGGGACAATGAGCAGTTCTTC.

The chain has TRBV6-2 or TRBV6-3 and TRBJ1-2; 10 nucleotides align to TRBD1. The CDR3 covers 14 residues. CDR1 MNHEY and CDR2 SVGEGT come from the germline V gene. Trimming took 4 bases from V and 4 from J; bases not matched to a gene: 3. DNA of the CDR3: TGTGCCAGCAGTTTCGGACAGGGGGGCTATGGCTACACCTTC. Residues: CASSFGQGGYGYTF.

CDR3 protein: CASTPRGPHNEQFF. The CDR3 nucleotides read TGTGCCAGCACCCCGAGGGGTCCGCACAATGAGCAGTTCTTC. This chain joins TRBV6-5 and TRBJ2-1; D possibly uses TRBD1 or TRBD2 (5 bases each). Trimming shortened V by 7 bases and J by 5 bases, and 15 bases separated the two germline ends. From germline, CDR1 is MNHEY and CDR2 SVGAGI. The CDR3 is 14 residues long.

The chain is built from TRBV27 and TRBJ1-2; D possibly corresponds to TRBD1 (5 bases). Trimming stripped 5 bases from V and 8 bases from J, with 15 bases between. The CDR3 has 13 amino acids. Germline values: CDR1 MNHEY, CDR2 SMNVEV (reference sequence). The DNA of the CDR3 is TGTGCCAGCAGTAAAGGGACCTCGCAAGGCTACACCTTC. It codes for CASSKGTSQGYTF.

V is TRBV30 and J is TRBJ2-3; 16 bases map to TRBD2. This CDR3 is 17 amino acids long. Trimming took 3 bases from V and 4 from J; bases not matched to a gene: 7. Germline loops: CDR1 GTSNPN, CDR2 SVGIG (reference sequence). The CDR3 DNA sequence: TGTGCCTGGAGCCCCGGGACTAGCGGGGGGGTAGCAGATACGCAGTATTTT. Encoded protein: CAWSPGTSGGVADTQYF.

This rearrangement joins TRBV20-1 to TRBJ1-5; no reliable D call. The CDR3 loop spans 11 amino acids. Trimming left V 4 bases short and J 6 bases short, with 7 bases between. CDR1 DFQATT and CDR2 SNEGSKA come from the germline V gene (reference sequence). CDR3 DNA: TGCAGTGCTATGGAGGGTCAGCCCCAGCATTTT. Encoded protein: CSAMEGQPQHF.

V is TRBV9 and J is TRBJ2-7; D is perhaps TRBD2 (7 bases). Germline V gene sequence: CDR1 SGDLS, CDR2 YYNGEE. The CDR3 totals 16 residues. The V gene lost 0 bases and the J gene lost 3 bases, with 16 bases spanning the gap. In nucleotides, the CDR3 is TGTGCCAGCAGCGTAGGCGGGTGGGAGGGGGACTACGAGCAGTACTTC. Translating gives CASSVGGWEGDYEQYF.

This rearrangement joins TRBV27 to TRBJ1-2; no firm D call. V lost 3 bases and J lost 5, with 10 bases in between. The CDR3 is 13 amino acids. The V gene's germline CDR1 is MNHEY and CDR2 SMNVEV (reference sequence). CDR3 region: CASSLGLEYGYTF. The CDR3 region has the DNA TGTGCCAGCAGTTTGGGATTAGAGTATGGCTACACCTTC.